This T cell receptor (beta chain) is drawn from a study of shared clonotypes between healthy human individuals. Sorted subsets were amplified in replicate PCRs using approximately 200 ng DNA, roughly 30,000 T cell genomes. Some clones are missing from TCRdb's copy, which holds only in-frame ones; the method was immunoSEQ multiplex PCR. The table shows about 600,000 clones, with about 97% occurring only once. CDR3 length equals 15 residues. CDR1 and CDR2 from the germline V gene are SGHTA and FQGNSA. V shed 3 bases, J shed 0 bases, and the junction held 2 bases outside the gene matches. This chain uses TRBV7-2 with TRBJ2-1, with 7 bases that match TRBD1. The sequencing input was naive CD4+ T cells sorted from blood. Documented subset: CD45RA+ positively selected. The receptor was isolated from a woman aged 25 to 39 in good health. The CDR3 loop is CASSLGQPSYNEQFF. DNA of the CDR3: TGTGCCAGCAGCTTGGGACAGCCCTCCTACAATGAGCAGTTCTTC. Full variable domain (rest looked up from reference TRBV7-2 and TRBJ2-1): GAGVSQSPSNKVTEKGKDVELRCDPISGHTALYWYRQSLGQGLEFLIYFQGNSAPDKSGLPSDRFSAERTGGSVSTLTIQRTQQEDSAVYLCASSLGQPSYNEQFFGPGTRLTVL.